This T cell receptor (beta chain) was sequenced during a study of cytomegalovirus exposure and HLA in healthy donors. The sample holds one count of this clone. The PCR was carried out with 60 Vbeta primers and 13 Jbeta primers. The method was immunoSEQ multiplex PCR; TCRdb's version includes in-frame clones alone and lacks a portion of them. Among 120,000 or so clones listed, 75% to 85% were seen once. CDR3 length: 16 amino acids. Germline lookup yields CDR1 SGHVS and CDR2 FQNEAQ. Sequencing was performed on PBMCs. The chain carries TRBV7-8 and TRBJ2-5; the match to TRBD2 covers 13 bases. The better agreement between TRBJ2-7 and the DNA end casts doubt on the J call. The sequence was obtained from a man aged 25 to 45 in good health and CMV-seropositive. The CDR3, as DNA: TGTGCCAGCAGCTTACCGGGACTAGCGGGGCCCTACGAGCAGTACTTC. It encodes CASSLPGLAGPYEQYF.